The clone carrying this T cell receptor (beta chain) has a handful of counts. What it binds is unknown. Trimming stripped 0 bases from V and 5 bases from J, with 13 bases between. The germline gives CDR1 SGHAT, CDR2 FQNNGV. This CDR3 is 16 amino acids long. TCRdb reprocessed the 5' RACE reads with MiXCR, giving one entry per CDR3 protein. The sample lists more than 250,000 distinct CDR3 sequences, more than 6.5% occurring once. This sample is drawn from a study of identical twins. Notes on the study in general: It was out-of-frame TCR alpha sharing in monozygotic twins that models underestimated.

This same sample was also part of a study on yellow fever vaccine responses in identical twins.

The specimen sequenced was memory (CD45RO+) T cells sorted from blood. The sequence derives from a woman between 18 and 29 years old in good health. The chain combines TRBV11-2 with TRBJ2-2, with D maybe TRBD2 (6 bases). CDR3 nucleotide sequence: TGTGCCAGCAGCTTAGATTGGGCAGGGAGGACCGGGGAGCTGTTTTTT. It specifies CASSLDWAGRTGELFF.